Listed below are T cell receptor beta chains from one sample, sequenced in a study of PD-1 blockade in mismatch repair-deficient tumors. Profiling relied on immunoSEQ multiplex PCR, and the TCRdb table lists in-frame clones only, not all of them. Of roughly 130,000 clones detected, 88% appear once; the ten largest clones hold approximately 12%. The sequenced sample was peripheral blood, obtained 70 to 73 weeks after starting pembrolizumab. Receptor source: an adult with mismatch repair-deficient cancer. Each CDR3 is given with its conserved first and last residue. A D gene is named only where the DNA matches it firmly. Only some rows state a clone size, as once, few, many or a class for expanded clones.

TRBD1 | TRBJ2-1 | 15 | TRBV6-6 | NA | CASSYPGQGGNEQFF | TGTGCCAGCAGTTACCCAGGACAGGGGGGCAATGAGCAGTTCTTC
TRBD2 | TRBJ2-7 | 16 | TRBV19 | few | CASSTQRASGAYEQYF | TGTGCCAGTAGTACCCAGCGGGCTAGCGGGGCCTACGAGCAGTACTTC
NA | TRBJ2-7 | 14 | TRBV4-2 | few | CASSRRTDSHEQYF | TGTGCCAGCAGCCGTCGGACAGACTCCCACGAGCAGTACTTC
TRBD2 | TRBJ2-1 | 15 | TRBV7-2 | NA | CASRNVAGANNEQFF | TGTGCCAGCAGAAACGTAGCGGGAGCTAACAATGAGCAGTTCTTC
NA | TRBJ2-7 | 12 | TRBV29-1 | NA | CSIRTSNYEQYF | TGCAGCATTCGGACCTCGAACTACGAGCAGTACTTC
NA | TRBJ1-1 | 15 | TRBV7-9 | NA | CASSLFRGGYTEAFF | TGTGCCAGCAGCTTGTTTCGGGGGGGTTACACTGAAGCTTTCTTT
NA | TRBJ2-3 | 16 | TRBV5-8 | NA | CASSLVGPIFTDTQYF | TGTGCCAGCAGCTTGGTAGGGCCCATCTTCACAGATACGCAGTATTTT
TRBD1 | TRBJ2-7 | 14 | TRBV13 | NA | CASSRGQGAYEQYF | TGTGCCAGCAGCCGGGGACAGGGGGCGTACGAGCAGTACTTC
NA | TRBJ2-3 | 12 | TRBV13 | NA | CASSLGSDTQYF | TGTGCCAGCAGCTTAGGGTCTGATACGCAGTATTTT
NA | TRBJ2-6 | 15 | TRBV10-2 | NA | CASSEGISGANVLTF | TGCGCCAGCAGTGAGGGAATCTCTGGGGCCAACGTCCTGACTTTC
TRBD2 | TRBJ2-4 | 14 | TRBV29-1 | NA | CSVVSSGRKNIQYF | TGCAGCGTTGTGAGTAGCGGGAGGAAAAACATTCAGTACTTC
TRBD2 | TRBJ2-7 | 14 | TRBV2 | NA | CASSVTRRLAGGPF | TGTGCCAGCAGTGTAACCCGGAGACTAGCGGGAGGGCCATTT
NA | TRBJ2-7 | 14 | TRBV4-1 | NA | CASSQESGSYEQYF | TGCGCCAGCAGCCAAGAATCAGGGAGCTACGAGCAGTACTTC
NA | TRBJ2-1 | 15 | TRBV7-8 | NA | CASSLVNTAYNEQFF | TGTGCCAGCAGCTTAGTAAACACTGCCTACAATGAGCAGTTCTTC
TRBD2 | TRBJ2-1 | 13 | TRBV10-2 | NA | CASGNSGVNEQFF | TGCGCCAGCGGGAATAGCGGGGTCAATGAGCAGTTCTTC
TRBD1 | TRBJ2-1 | 15 | TRBV7-3 | NA | CASSLFQGELNEQFF | TGTGCCAGCAGCTTATTTCAGGGGGAGCTCAATGAGCAGTTCTTC
NA | TRBJ2-4 | 16 | TRBV2 | NA | CASSDFYREGKNIQYF | TGTGCCAGCAGTGATTTCTACAGGGAGGGGAAAAACATTCAGTACTTC
NA | TRBJ2-7 | 14 | TRBV10-3 | NA | CAISESGGPYEQYF | TGTGCCATCAGTGAGTCTGGCGGCCCCTACGAGCAGTACTTC
NA | TRBJ1-4 | 14 | TRBV29-1 | NA | CSVEVVGLNEKLFF | TGCAGCGTTGAGGTGGTGGGGCTTAATGAAAAACTGTTTTTT
TRBD2 | TRBJ2-2 | 14 | TRBV6-4 | NA | CASSATSEAGELFF | TGTGCCAGCAGTGCTACTAGCGAAGCCGGGGAGCTGTTTTTT
NA | TRBJ2-7 | 14 | TRBV6-1 | NA | CATMGGRGPYEQYF | TGTGCCACCATGGGGGGGCGGGGGCCCTACGAGCAGTACTTC
TRBD1 | TRBJ2-1 | 16 | TRBV15 | NA | CATSGGTGSSYNEQFF | TGTGCCACCAGCGGCGGGACAGGGAGCTCCTACAATGAGCAGTTCTTC
TRBD2 | TRBJ2-3 | 15 | TRBV10-3 | NA | CAIRGTSVGNYTQYF | TGTGCCATCAGGGGGACTAGCGTGGGAAACTATACGCAGTATTTT
NA | TRBJ2-7 | 13 | TRBV2 | few | CASREGSTYEQYF | TGTGCCAGCAGGGAAGGGTCGACCTACGAGCAGTACTTC
NA | TRBJ2-7 | 14 | TRBV4-1 | NA | CASSQERRDYEQYF | TGCGCCAGCAGCCAAGAACGCAGGGACTACGAGCAGTACTTC
NA | TRBJ1-1 | 15 | TRBV4-1 | once | CASSQDPGVNTEAFF | TGCGCCAGCAGCCAAGATCCAGGGGTGAACACTGAAGCTTTCTTT
NA | TRBJ2-7 | 14 | TRBV4-3 | NA | CASSPRTGPYEQYF | TGCGCCAGCAGCCCTCGGACTGGCCCCTACGAGCAGTACTTC
NA | TRBJ2-3 | 16 | TRBV4-2 | once | CASSQDWASGTDTQYF | TGTGCCAGCAGCCAAGATTGGGCTAGCGGCACAGATACGCAGTATTTT
NA | TRBJ2-3 | 15 | TRBV11-2 | NA | CASSLEGVDTDTQYF | TGTGCCAGCAGCTTGGAGGGGGTAGACACAGATACGCAGTATTTT
NA | TRBJ1-2 | 14 | TRBV5-1 | NA | CASSFSRTNYGYTF | TGCGCCAGCAGCTTTTCACGGACTAACTATGGCTACACCTTC
NA | TRBJ2-7 | 13 | TRBV7-9 | NA | CASSLDGGYEQYF | TGTGCCAGCAGCTTAGATGGCGGTTACGAGCAGTACTTC
TRBD2 | TRBJ2-5 | 16 | TRBV5-5 | NA | CASSLGLAGARETQYF | TGTGCCAGCAGCTTGGGACTAGCGGGAGCGCGGGAGACCCAGTACTTC
NA | TRBJ2-7 | 14 | TRBV6-4 | NA | CASSDSDSMYEQYF | TGTGCCAGCAGTGACTCGGATAGCATGTACGAGCAGTACTTC
NA | TRBJ2-1 | 12 | TRBV29-1 | NA | CSVGSTFNEQFF | TGCAGCGTTGGATCTACCTTCAATGAGCAGTTCTTC
NA | TRBJ2-7 | 12 | TRBV11-3 | NA | CASSLSGYEQYF | TGTGCCAGCAGCTTATCGGGCTACGAGCAGTACTTC
NA | TRBJ2-5 | 14 | TRBV19 | NA | CASSYREYQETQYF | TGTGCCAGTAGTTACAGGGAATACCAAGAGACCCAGTACTTC
NA | TRBJ2-7 | 15 | TRBV4-1 | NA | CASSQDPGSFYEQYF | TGCGCCAGCAGCCAAGATCCAGGGTCCTTTTACGAGCAGTACTTC
NA | TRBJ2-3 | 16 | TRBV4-3 | NA | CASSQDTLPGVDTQYF | TGCGCCAGCAGCCAAGATACGCTCCCCGGTGTCGATACGCAGTATTTT
TRBD1 | TRBJ2-5 | 15 | TRBV13 | NA | CASSSGTGGMKTQYF | TGTGCCAGCAGCTCCGGGACAGGGGGCATGAAGACCCAGTACTTC
NA | TRBJ2-2 | 16 | TRBV7-9 | NA | CASSLVGSPFAGELFF | TGTGCCAGCAGCTTAGTAGGGAGCCCCTTCGCCGGGGAGCTGTTTTTT
TRBD2 | TRBJ2-2 | 16 | TRBV2 | NA | CASSEGTSGHTGELFF | TGTGCCAGCAGTGAAGGGACTAGCGGCCACACCGGGGAGCTGTTTTTT
NA | TRBJ2-7 | 16 | TRBV4-1 | NA | CASSQDWASAIYEQYF | TGCGCCAGCAGCCAAGATTGGGCTAGCGCCATCTACGAGCAGTACTTC
NA | TRBJ2-3 | 12 | TRBV2 | NA | CAGQGGADTQYF | TGTGCCGGACAAGGAGGGGCAGATACGCAGTATTTT
NA | TRBJ2-6 | 19 | TRBV4-1 | NA | CASSEFRGPLPSGANVLTF | TGCGCCAGCAGCGAATTCAGGGGCCCCCTCCCCTCTGGGGCCAACGTCCTGACTTTC
TRBD1 | TRBJ1-1 | 15 | TRBV6-5 | NA | CASRDPGQGVTEAFF | TGTGCCAGCAGGGACCCGGGACAGGGGGTAACTGAAGCTTTCTTT
NA | TRBJ2-1 | 14 | TRBV19 | NA | CASSIRNSYNEQFF | TGTGCCAGTAGTATCCGGAATTCCTACAATGAGCAGTTCTTC
NA | TRBJ2-7 | 15 | TRBV11-2 | NA | CASSFLRTATYEQYF | TGTGCCAGCAGCTTTCTAAGGACGGCTACCTACGAGCAGTACTTC
NA | TRBJ1-2 | 12 | TRBV29-1 | few | CSVLGAPYGYTF | TGCAGCGTTTTGGGGGCGCCCTATGGCTACACCTTC
NA | TRBJ2-7 | 14 | TRBV11-2 | NA | CASSLAPPPYEQYF | TGTGCCAGCAGCTTAGCTCCCCCTCCCTACGAGCAGTACTTC
TRBD1 | TRBJ2-2 | 18 | TRBV10-3 | NA | CAISEPRTGVLVTGELFF | TGTGCCATCAGTGAACCCAGGACAGGGGTCTTGGTCACCGGGGAGCTGTTTTTT
NA | TRBJ1-1 | 13 | TRBV7-9 | NA | CASSLAPNTEAFF | TGTGCCAGCAGCTTAGCACCGAACACTGAAGCTTTCTTT
TRBD1 | TRBJ2-7 | 15 | TRBV4-2 | NA | CASSQARTGSYEQYF | TGTGCCAGCAGCCAAGCCCGGACAGGATCCTACGAGCAGTACTTC
TRBD2 | TRBJ2-1 | 18 | TRBV7-8 | NA | CASSRSIGLAAHGNEQFF | TGTGCCAGCAGCCGCTCCATAGGACTAGCGGCCCATGGCAATGAGCAGTTCTTC
NA | TRBJ1-3 | 13 | TRBV7-9 | NA | CASTPSIGNTIYF | TGTGCCAGCACCCCTAGTATTGGAAACACCATATATTTT
NA | TRBJ2-5 | 13 | TRBV5-1 | NA | CASTRDLQETQYF | TGCGCCAGCACGAGAGACTTACAAGAGACCCAGTACTTC
NA | TRBJ2-7 | 13 | TRBV11-2 | NA | CASRQVGTYEQYF | TGTGCCAGCCGTCAGGTTGGGACCTACGAGCAGTACTTC
NA | TRBJ1-2 | 12 | TRBV7-9 | once | CASSLGPSGYTF | TGTGCCAGCAGCTTAGGACCCTCCGGCTACACCTTC